What follows is one T cell receptor (beta chain) and its context. The antigen remains unidentified. This CDR3 region has 15 residues. The germline V and J ends were trimmed by 1 base and 0 bases, with 8 bases remaining between them. Germline V gene sequence: CDR1 SNHLY, CDR2 FYNNEI. Generated by immunoSEQ multiplex PCR, the TCRdb table keeps only in-frame clones and is missing some. The sample has about 6,900 clones; 70% to 80% are singletons. This sample is part of a study of somatic mutations in cytotoxic T cells in rheumatoid arthritis. Study in general: Including V beta1+ cells that were sequenced for TCRB, some T-cell populations stained with V beta antibodies were flow-sorted at nearly 100% purity. Study-wide points: The study found no significant difference in CD8+ T-cell clonality between rheumatoid arthritis patients and age-matched healthy controls. A rise in CD8+ clonality with age was seen in rheumatoid arthritis patients but not in healthy controls.

Flow cytometry was used to check the purity of CD4+ and CD8+ cells, which had been isolated by positive magnetic bead selection. This chain connects TRBV2 to TRBJ2-3; possibly TRBD2 for D (5 bases). Sequenced sample: CD8+ T cells sorted from blood. The origin of this receptor is an adult with rheumatoid arthritis. CDR3 residues: CASSEGRTSTDTQYF. CDR3 DNA: TGTGCCAGCAGTGAAGGACGGACTAGCACAGATACGCAGTATTTT.